Presented here are 19 T cell receptor beta chains from one specimen sequenced in a study of cytomegalovirus exposure and HLA in healthy donors. Researchers ran the PCR with 60 Vbeta and 13 Jbeta primers. Sequenced by immunoSEQ multiplex PCR; TCRdb stores in-frame clones only, minus some. The data hold 180,000 or so clones, with about 75% observed a single time. The specimen was PBMCs. These receptors were collected from a man aged 40-49 years in good health and CMV-seropositive.

The rearrangement uses TRBV6-1 and TRBJ1-5, with TRBD1 identical over 7 bases. Per the germline V gene, CDR1 is MNHNS and CDR2 is SASEGT. The CDR3 length is 18 residues. J gave up 1 base and V 4 bases, and 13 bases lay outside the gene matches. The CDR3: CASSVTGVGDGSNQPQHF. CDR3 in DNA: TGTGCCAGCAGTGTCACAGGGGTGGGTGATGGAAGCAATCAGCCCCAGCATTTT.

The chain employs TRBV28 and TRBJ1-2; 8 bases are shared with TRBD1. V trimming: 6 bases; J trimming: 8 bases; junction bases outside the gene matches: 8. There are 13 residues in the CDR3. The V gene's germline CDR1 is MDHEN and CDR2 SYDVKM. This chain's CDR3 is CASRPGGGDGYTF. For the CDR3, the DNA is TGTGCCAGCAGGCCAGGGGGCGGGGACGGCTACACCTTC.

V and J are TRBV7-9 and TRBJ1-2; D not resolved. This CDR3 is built from 12 residues. V was shortened by 2 bases and J by 7 bases, with 8 bases between the two germline ends. CDR1 SEHNR and CDR2 FQNEAQ come from the germline V gene (reference sequence). The DNA for the CDR3 is TGTGCCAGCAGCTTATCGGGTGCTGGCTACACCTTC. Its protein is CASSLSGAGYTF.

The chain combines TRBV7-6 with TRBJ1-3; TRBD1 matches 7 bases. This CDR3 comprises 16 residues. With 5 bases clipped from V and 2 bases from J, the junction kept 9 bases outside the gene matches. Germline V gene sequence: CDR1 SGHVS, CDR2 FNYEAQ. CDR3 sequence (DNA): TGTGCCAGCAGCCCGAGTAGACAGGGCCCTGGAAACACCATATATTTT. This encodes CASSPSRQGPGNTIYF.

The V call is TRBV7-6, the J call TRBJ2-5; 10 bases line up with TRBD1. The J call is in doubt because the DNA end fits TRBJ2-7 better. The CDR3 covers 14 residues. Germline V gives CDR1 SGHVS, CDR2 FNYEAQ. CDR3 loop: CASSRDRGGNEQYF. The CDR3 region has the DNA TGTGCCAGCAGCCGGGACAGGGGAGGCAACGAGCAGTACTTC.

V and J are TRBV9 and TRBJ1-1; no clear D gene. Germline V gives CDR1 SGDLS, CDR2 YYNGEE. This CDR3 has 17 amino acids. V lost 4 bases and J 3 bases, leaving 22 bases between the germline ends. In DNA, the CDR3 is TGTGCCAGCAGCCCACGCTCCCGAGGGCGAGGAGACACTGAAGCTTTCTTT. This sequence encodes CASSPRSRGRGDTEAFF.

The CDR3 loop is CASARQSPFSEKLFF. CDR3 coding DNA: TGTGCCAGCGCCAGACAGTCCCCTTTTAGTGAAAAACTGTTTTTT. This rearrangement joins TRBV27 to TRBJ1-4, with D perhaps matching TRBD1 (5 bases). Germline-derived CDR1 and CDR2 are MNHEY and SMNVEV (reference sequence). The CDR3 runs to 15 residues. Trimming took off 8 bases at V and 7 bases at J, with 20 bases between the two ends.

The chain links TRBV12-5 to TRBJ2-1; tentatively, D is TRBD2 (6 bases). The CDR3 has 13 amino acids. Between the trimmed V and J ends, which lost 6 bases and 0 bases, there was a span of 6 bases. Germline V gene sequence: CDR1 LGHNT, CDR2 FRNRAP. CDR3 protein: CASGGSSYNEQFF. The CDR3 DNA reads as TGTGCTAGTGGCGGGAGCTCCTACAATGAGCAGTTCTTC.

The rearrangement links TRBV19 to TRBJ2-1, with TRBD1 as a possible D gene (6 bases). There are 12 residues in the CDR3. V gave up 4 bases and J gave up 12 bases, with 13 bases separating them. Germline V gene data show CDR1 as LNHDA and CDR2 as SQIVND (reference sequence). The CDR3 DNA is TGTGCCAGTAGTAAAACAGGGAGTTGGCAGTTCTTC. As protein: CASSKTGSWQFF.

The chain uses TRBV5-1 and TRBJ2-7; 7 bases map to TRBD2. Unmatched junction bases numbered 5, after V lost 0 bases and J lost 5 bases. The CDR3 extends over 14 amino acids. Germline V CDR1 and CDR2: SGHRS, YFSETQ. Here the CDR3 DNA reads TGCGCCAGCAGCTTGGGACTAGCCCCCCACGAGCAGTACTTC. Amino acid sequence: CASSLGLAPHEQYF. The full variable domain, completed using reference TRBV5-1 and TRBJ2-7, is KAGVTQTPRYLIKTRGQQVTLSCSPISGHRSVSWYQQTPGQGLQFLFEYFSETQRNKGNFPGRFSGRQFSNSRSEMNVSTLELGDSALYLCASSLGLAPHEQYFGPGTRLTVT.

The chain couples TRBV25-1 to TRBJ2-7; 10 nucleotides align to TRBD2. The CDR3 is made up of 15 amino acids. CDR1 MGHDK and CDR2 SYGVNS come from the germline V gene. With V trimmed by 1 base and J by 0 bases, 0 bases remained unmatched. Written as DNA, the CDR3 is TGTGCCAGCAGTGAATCTAGCGGGAGCTCCTACGAGCAGTACTTC. Translated, it gives CASSESSGSSYEQYF.

The chain carries TRBV7-9 and TRBJ2-2; 10 nucleotides match TRBD1. The length of the CDR3 is 14 residues. The V segment lost 5 bases and the J segment 8 bases; nucleotides outside the gene matches: 5. CDR1 is SEHNR and CDR2 is FQNEAQ in the germline V gene (reference sequence). CDR3 in DNA: TGTGCCAGCAGCCGACAGGGGGCTCTGGGGGAGCTGTTTTTT. It encodes CASSRQGALGELFF.

The rearrangement uses TRBV7-3 and TRBJ2-7, with D perhaps matching TRBD1 (5 bases). V lost 5 bases, J lost 5 bases, and 13 bases lay in between. CDR3 length: 13 residues. Germline V lookup: CDR1 SGHTA, CDR2 FQGTGA. The CDR3 reads CASSTYDSHEQYF. DNA for the CDR3: TGTGCCAGCAGCACGTACGACAGCCACGAGCAGTACTTC.

V is TRBV18 and J is TRBJ1-1; TRBD1 matches 8 bases. J gave up 4 bases and V 3 bases, and 7 bases lay outside the gene matches. CDR1 and CDR2 from the germline V gene are KGHSH and LQKENI. The CDR3 has 15 residues. The CDR3 sequence is CASSPPDRVSTEAFF. The CDR3 DNA is TGTGCCAGCTCACCCCCGGACAGGGTCAGCACTGAAGCTTTCTTT.

The rearrangement joins TRBV7-2 to TRBJ1-3; D ambiguous. Germline loops: CDR1 SGHTA, CDR2 FQGNSA. V was pared by 4 bases and J by 0 bases, with 10 bases between. This CDR3 has 15 residues. The chain's CDR3 is CASSSMGVSGNTIYF. The DNA of the CDR3 is TGTGCCAGCAGCTCCATGGGAGTCTCTGGAAACACCATATATTTT. The full variable domain, completed using reference TRBV7-2 and TRBJ1-3, is GAGVSQSPSNKVTEKGKDVELRCDPISGHTALYWYRQSLGQGLEFLIYFQGNSAPDKSGLPSDRFSAERTGGSVSTLTIQRTQQEDSAVYLCASSSMGVSGNTIYFGEGSWLTVV.

The V gene is TRBV6-6, the J gene TRBJ1-4, with D perhaps matching TRBD1 (6 bases). V gave up 6 bases and J gave up 1 base, with 12 bases separating them. Germline CDR1 and CDR2: MNHNY and SVGAGI (reference sequence). The CDR3 length is 15 residues. CDR3 in amino acids: CASREVQGTNEKLFF. CDR3 sequence (DNA): TGTGCCAGCAGGGAAGTACAGGGAACTAATGAAAAACTGTTTTTT.

The rearrangement uses TRBV7-3 and TRBJ1-1; 9 bases map to TRBD1. This CDR3 comprises 16 residues. Germline V gene sequence: CDR1 SGHTA, CDR2 FQGTGA. With 3 bases clipped from V and 3 bases from J, the junction kept 8 bases outside the gene matches. CDR3 sequence (DNA): TGTGCCAGCAGCTTTACAGGGGGCTTTTTAGACACTGAAGCTTTCTTT. This encodes CASSFTGGFLDTEAFF.

This chain connects TRBV27 to TRBJ2-7, with 10 positions matching TRBD2. This CDR3 contains 16 residues. Germline lookup yields CDR1 MNHEY and CDR2 SMNVEV (reference sequence). J was trimmed by 7 bases and V by 0 bases; bases with no gene match: 9. This CDR3 is CASSLSWGLASGEQYF. Here the CDR3 DNA reads TGTGCCAGCAGTTTATCGTGGGGACTAGCGTCGGGGGAGCAGTACTTC.

V gene TRBV18 combines with J gene TRBJ1-1; weak D call: TRBD1 (5 bases). Trimming shortened V by 3 bases and J by 8 bases, and 13 bases separated the two germline ends. This CDR3 comprises 13 residues. Germline CDR1 and CDR2: KGHSH and LQKENI. CDR3 DNA: TGTGCCAGCTCACCGACCAGGGATGGGGAAGCTTTCTTT. This sequence encodes CASSPTRDGEAFF.